Here is one T cell receptor beta chain with its context. Its specificity is not known. The table came from immunoSEQ multiplex PCR; TCRdb's copy has only in-frame clones and leaves some out. There are some 130,000 clones in the sample; 90% to 95% occur only once, and under 10% lies in the top ten. The data belong to a study of T cell responses to AZD1222 COVID-19 vaccine. Study overall: Pooling of second doses given at about 4 or about 12 weeks was done.

Broader study findings: The number of AZD1222 recipients seropositive at baseline was only 6 or 7. It should be noted that donors were predominantly white British and more often female, and clonal diversity was possibly underestimated.

The receptor was derived from an adult in good health. The sequences come from peripheral blood, collected on day 0 of AZD1222 vaccination.

DNA of the CDR3: TGTGCCACCAGCAGAGATCAGAAGAATCAGCCCCAGCATTTT. Its protein is CATSRDQKNQPQHF. V and J are TRBV15 and TRBJ1-5; unclear D gene. The CDR3 runs to 14 residues. Looked up from germline, CDR1 is LNHNV and CDR2 is YYDKDF (reference sequence). V dropped 0 bases and J dropped 4 bases, with 7 bases sitting between them.